The 24 T cell receptor beta chains reported below all come from one sample, sequenced in a study of blood T cells in healthy people across ages. A second PCR, run for roughly 7 to 12 cycles, used a sample-barcoded 5' primer plus a J-beta primer mix. TCRdb fed the 5' RACE reads into MiXCR, producing one record per CDR3 protein. The sample holds about 720,000 distinct CDR3 sequences, about a fifth seen once. The sequenced sample consisted of blood. These receptors were obtained from a man in his sixties or seventies in good health.

The chain employs TRBV6-2 or TRBV6-3 and TRBJ2-2; 8 nucleotides agree with TRBD2. In germline, CDR1 is MNHEY, CDR2 SVGEGT. The J segment lost 3 bases and the V segment lost 6 bases, leaving 6 bases of the junction unmatched. CDR3 length: 15 residues. The CDR3 loop is CASSKTSGDTGELFF. In DNA, the CDR3 is TGTGCCAGCAGCAAAACTAGCGGAGACACCGGGGAGCTGTTTTTT.

This clonotype was observed at least ten times. The gene calls are TRBV12-3 or TRBV12-4 and TRBJ2-7; D tentatively fits TRBD1 or TRBD2 (7 bases each). V was pared by 5 bases and J by 2 bases, with 13 bases between. The CDR3 is made up of 14 amino acids. The CDR3 spells CASSHGRGPYEQYF. The CDR3 DNA is TGTGCCAGCAGTCATGGGAGGGGGCCCTACGAGCAGTACTTC.

This clonotype has a handful of counts. This chain joins TRBV20-1 and TRBJ2-3; 9 nucleotides agree with TRBD2. Germline CDR1 and CDR2: DFQATT and SNEGSKA (reference sequence). CDR3 length: 15 residues. The junction had 5 bases not matched to a gene; V was cut back by 3 bases and J by 1 base. CDR3 loop: CSASIRGGGTDTQYF. In nucleotides, the CDR3 is TGCAGTGCTAGTATCCGCGGGGGGGGCACAGATACGCAGTATTTT.

This chain joins TRBV2 and TRBJ2-3, with 7 bases matching TRBD2. The ends lost 8 bases at V and 5 bases at J; junction bases unmatched: 13. This CDR3 is built from 15 residues. Germline lookup yields CDR1 SNHLY and CDR2 FYNNEI. CDR3 protein: CASFDRGSVLDTQYF. As DNA, the CDR3 is TGTGCCAGCTTTGATCGCGGGAGTGTTTTAGATACGCAGTATTTT.

V is TRBV7-2 and J is TRBJ1-4; a possible D gene is TRBD1 (6 bases). Trimming took off 1 base at V and 8 bases at J, with 17 bases between the two ends. Germline CDR1 reads SGHTA; CDR2 reads FQGNSA. The CDR3 has 16 residues. The CDR3 sequence is CASSLVGGLAVEKLFF. CDR3 sequence (DNA): TGTGCCAGCAGCTTAGTAGGGGGACTAGCGGTCGAAAAACTGTTTTTT.

A few counts support this clonotype. The rearrangement joins TRBV5-5 to TRBJ2-5, with 7 bases aligning to TRBD1. Germline-derived CDR1 and CDR2 are SGHKS and YYEKEE (reference sequence). The CDR3 spans 17 residues. With 2 bases clipped from V and 0 bases from J, the junction kept 10 bases outside the gene matches. CDR3 sequence reads: CASSLVPGQLNQETQYF. For the CDR3, the DNA is TGTGCCAGCAGCTTAGTACCGGGACAGCTAAACCAAGAGACCCAGTACTTC. The complete variable domain, with remaining parts taken from reference TRBV5-5 and TRBJ2-5, reads DAGVTQSPTHLIKTRGQQVTLRCSPISGHKSVSWYQQVLGQGPQFIFQYYEKEERGRGNFPDRFSARQFPNYSSELNVNALLLGDSALYLCASSLVPGQLNQETQYFGPGTRLLVL.

The chain combines TRBV29-1 with TRBJ2-4, with 7 nucleotides matching TRBD1. This CDR3 spans 13 amino acids. CDR1 and CDR2 from the germline V gene are SQVTM and ANQGSEA. V lost 6 bases to trimming and J lost 3 bases; unmatched junction nucleotides: 5. The CDR3 DNA reads TGCAGCGTAGGGGGCTGGGGCAAAAACATTCAGTACTTC. Residues: CSVGGWGKNIQYF.

This chain links TRBV4-2 with TRBJ2-3; 10 nucleotides agree with TRBD2. The CDR3 spans 15 residues. J was trimmed by 10 bases and V by 0 bases; bases with no gene match: 7. Germline V gene sequence: CDR1 LGHNA, CDR2 YNFKEQ. The CDR3 protein is CASSQDGLAGEAQYF. DNA of the CDR3: TGTGCCAGCAGCCAAGATGGGCTAGCGGGGGAAGCGCAGTATTTT.

This clonotype was seen ten or more times. The chain employs TRBV6-6 and TRBJ2-5, with 11 bases that match TRBD2. This CDR3 has 16 residues. Germline values: CDR1 MNHNY, CDR2 SVGAGI (reference sequence). J gave up 5 bases and V 3 bases, and 8 bases lay outside the gene matches. The CDR3 reads CASSYLAGGLEETQYF. Written as DNA, the CDR3 is TGTGCCAGCAGTTATTTAGCGGGGGGGCTAGAGGAGACCCAGTACTTC.

Only a few counts were recorded for this clonotype. The chain uses TRBV3-1 and TRBJ1-6; D remains ambiguous. The CDR3 runs 15 residues. Between the trimmed V and J ends, which lost 4 bases and 10 bases, there was a span of 17 bases. Germline V gene sequence: CDR1 LGHDT, CDR2 YNNKEL (reference sequence). CDR3 in amino acids: CASSRTEGLGSPLHF. The CDR3 DNA is TGTGCCAGCAGCCGGACGGAAGGGCTCGGCTCACCCCTCCACTTT. Complete variable domain (other parts from reference TRBV3-1 and TRBJ1-6): DTAVSQTPKYLVTQMGNDKSIKCEQNLGHDTMYWYKQDSKKFLKIMFSYNNKELIINETVPNRFSPKSPDKAHLNLHINSLELGDSAVYFCASSRTEGLGSPLHFGNGTRLTVT.

This CDR3 is CSASHGTVNTEAFF. CDR3 nucleotides: TGCAGTGCTAGCCATGGGACGGTGAACACTGAAGCTTTCTTT. The rearrangement links TRBV20-1 to TRBJ1-1; a possible D gene is TRBD1 (5 bases). CDR1 and CDR2 (germline): DFQATT, SNEGSKA (reference sequence). The CDR3 covers 14 residues. Trimming removed 3 bases at V and 0 bases at J, with 11 bases between.

In its sample, this clonotype was seen a few times. The genes are TRBV20-1 and TRBJ1-4; D call uncertain. CDR1 and CDR2 from the germline V gene are DFQATT and SNEGSKA (reference sequence). CDR3 length: 11 amino acids. V lost 1 base, J lost 6 bases, and 3 bases lay in between. The CDR3 loop is CSARVYEKLFF. The CDR3 region has the DNA TGCAGTGCTAGAGTATATGAAAAACTGTTTTTT.

This clonotype was seen a handful of times. The chain couples TRBV29-1 to TRBJ2-5; D is undetermined. The CDR3 has 11 amino acids. Per germline, CDR1 SQVTM and CDR2 ANQGSEA. V was cut by 5 bases and J by 3 bases, with 7 bases left in between. The CDR3 coding sequence is TGCAGCGTTATGCCAGAAGAGACCCAGTACTTC. Residues: CSVMPEETQYF.

The J gene is TRBJ2-7, the V gene TRBV20-1; the D gene is possibly TRBD2 (5 bases). Trimming shortened V by 0 bases and J by 3 bases, and 12 bases separated the two germline ends. Germline CDR1 DFQATT, CDR2 SNEGSKA (reference sequence). There are 14 residues in the CDR3. The CDR3 DNA reads TGCAGTGCTAGAGATGCCCGACTACTCTACGAGCAGTACTTC. Translating it yields CSARDARLLYEQYF.

About this clonotype: The junction shows a germline mismatch at one end, possibly a read error. This chain joins TRBV28 and TRBJ2-5; possible D gene TRBD2, 6 bases. This CDR3 contains 14 residues. Germline V gene sequence: CDR1 MDHEN, CDR2 SYDVKM. The CDR3 loop is CASSLSRGWETQYF. The CDR3 DNA sequence: TGTGCCAGCAGTTTGTCACGGGGGTGGGAGACCCAGTACTTT.

This clonotype has only a few counts. The V and J genes are TRBV4-3 and TRBJ2-3; D gene ambiguous. Germline V lookup: CDR1 LGHNA, CDR2 YSLEER. V shed 3 bases and J shed 14 bases, with 12 bases lying between them. The CDR3 has 11 residues. DNA for the CDR3: TGCGCCAGCAGCCACGGACCCGAGAGGTATTTT. Residues: CASSHGPERYF.

The chain recombines TRBV12-3 or TRBV12-4 with TRBJ2-5; 10 nucleotides align to TRBD1. V was clipped by 4 bases and J by 4 bases; unmatched bases: 6. The CDR3 loop spans 15 amino acids. The DNA of the CDR3 is TGTGCCAGCAGTTCCACCGGGACAGGGGTAGAGACCCAGTACTTC. Encoded protein: CASSSTGTGVETQYF.

The chain carries TRBV10-3 and TRBJ1-3; TRBD1 might be the D (5 bases). The V gene's germline CDR1 is ENHRY and CDR2 SYGVKD. Trimming shortened V by 9 bases and J by 0 bases, and 15 bases separated the two germline ends. The CDR3 sequence is 15 residues long. The CDR3 sequence is CAMSSDRVSGNTIYF. CDR3 coding DNA: TGTGCCATGAGCTCCGACAGAGTCTCTGGAAACACCATATATTTT.

In its sample, this clonotype was seen a few times. The chain carries TRBV11-2 and TRBJ2-7; D remains ambiguous. Germline CDR1 is SGHAT and CDR2 is FQNNGV. The CDR3 runs 13 residues. Trimming removed 1 base from V and 0 bases from J, with 4 bases in between. The CDR3 region has the DNA TGTGCCAGCAGCTTAGTTATCTCCTACGAGCAGTACTTC. Translated, it gives CASSLVISYEQYF. Drawing the rest from reference TRBV11-2 and TRBJ2-7, the complete variable domain is EAGVAQSPRYKIIEKRQSVAFWCNPISGHATLYWYQQILGQGPKLLIQFQNNGVVDDSQLPKDRFSAERLKGVDSTLKIQPAKLEDSAVYLCASSLVISYEQYFGPGTRLTVT.

The chain carries TRBV20-1 and TRBJ2-3, with 10 bases fitting TRBD2. The germline gives CDR1 DFQATT, CDR2 SNEGSKA (reference sequence). The CDR3 sequence is 16 residues long. Germline trimming cut 0 bases from V and 3 bases from J; bases unmatched to any gene: 6. The DNA for the CDR3 is TGCAGTGCTAGAGATGCCCAAGCGGGGGGGACAGATACGCAGTATTTT. This encodes CSARDAQAGGTDTQYF.

The chain couples TRBV7-9 to TRBJ2-3; no clear D. The CDR3 runs to 12 residues. V lost 11 bases and J 0 bases, leaving 9 bases between the germline ends. Germline lookup yields CDR1 SEHNR and CDR2 FQNEAQ (reference sequence). The CDR3 loop is CAGDLSTDTQYF. For the CDR3, the DNA is TGTGCCGGGGATCTAAGCACAGATACGCAGTATTTT.

The sample holds a few counts of this clonotype. This rearrangement joins TRBV18 to TRBJ1-5; D is possibly TRBD1 (6 bases). V lost 2 bases and J 0 bases, leaving 17 bases between the germline ends. Germline lookup yields CDR1 KGHSH and CDR2 LQKENI. This CDR3 is built from 18 residues. In DNA, the CDR3 is TGTGCCAGCTCACCAACCCGGACAGACCCCAATAGCAATCAGCCCCAGCATTTT. Its translation: CASSPTRTDPNSNQPQHF.

In this sample, this clonotype turned up a few times. The chain uses TRBV7-2 and TRBJ1-1; no clear D. Per germline, CDR1 SGHTA and CDR2 FQGNSA. The CDR3 consists of 15 residues. Trimming removed 1 base at V and 3 bases at J, with 12 bases between. The CDR3 sequence is CASSLGAKGHTEAFF. CDR3 nucleotides: TGTGCCAGCAGCTTAGGGGCCAAGGGCCACACTGAAGCTTTCTTT.

A remark on this clonotype: Germline is not matched at one junction end, which may reflect a read error. This chain links TRBV12-3 or TRBV12-4 with TRBJ2-2; a weak D match, TRBD2 (5 bases). This CDR3 has 15 amino acids. The CDR3 protein is CASSSRERNTGELFF. CDR3 DNA: TGTGCTAGCAGTTCCCGGGAAAGAAACACCGGGGAGCTGTTTTTT.